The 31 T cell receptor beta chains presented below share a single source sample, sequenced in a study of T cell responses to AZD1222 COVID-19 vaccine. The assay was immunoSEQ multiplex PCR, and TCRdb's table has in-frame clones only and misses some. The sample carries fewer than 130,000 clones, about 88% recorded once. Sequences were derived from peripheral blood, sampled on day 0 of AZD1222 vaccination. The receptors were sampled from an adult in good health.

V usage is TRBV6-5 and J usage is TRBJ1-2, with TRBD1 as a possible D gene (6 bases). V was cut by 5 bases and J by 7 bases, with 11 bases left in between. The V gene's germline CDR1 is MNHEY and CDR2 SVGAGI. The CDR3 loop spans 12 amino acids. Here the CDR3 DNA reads TGTGCCAGCAGTCCAGGGGTAGTTGGCTACACCTTC. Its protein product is CASSPGVVGYTF.

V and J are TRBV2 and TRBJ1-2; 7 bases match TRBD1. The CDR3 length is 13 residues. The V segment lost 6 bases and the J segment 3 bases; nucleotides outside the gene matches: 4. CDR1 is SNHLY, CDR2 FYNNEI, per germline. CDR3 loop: CASRKGTDYGYTF. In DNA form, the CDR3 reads TGTGCCAGCAGAAAGGGGACAGACTATGGCTACACCTTC.

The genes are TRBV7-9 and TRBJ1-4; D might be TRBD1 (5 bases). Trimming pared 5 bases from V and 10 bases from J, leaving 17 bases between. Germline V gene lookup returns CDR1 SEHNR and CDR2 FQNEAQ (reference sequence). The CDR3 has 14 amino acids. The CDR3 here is CASSLKGYGGKLFF. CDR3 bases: TGTGCCAGCAGCCTAAAGGGTTACGGGGGAAAACTGTTTTTT.

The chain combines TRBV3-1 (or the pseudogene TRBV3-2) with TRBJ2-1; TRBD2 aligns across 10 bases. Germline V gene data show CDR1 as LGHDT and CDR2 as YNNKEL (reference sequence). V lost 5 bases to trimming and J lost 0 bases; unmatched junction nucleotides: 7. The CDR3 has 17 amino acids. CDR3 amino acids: CASSGPSGGGSYNEQFF. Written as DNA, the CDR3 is TGTGCCAGCAGCGGTCCTAGCGGGGGTGGCTCCTACAATGAGCAGTTCTTC.

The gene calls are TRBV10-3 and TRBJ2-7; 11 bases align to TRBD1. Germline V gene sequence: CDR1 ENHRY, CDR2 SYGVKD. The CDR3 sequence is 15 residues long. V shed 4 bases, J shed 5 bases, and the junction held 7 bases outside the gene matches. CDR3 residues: CAISGPDRGLNEQYF. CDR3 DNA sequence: TGTGCCATCAGTGGCCCGGACAGGGGGCTCAACGAGCAGTACTTC.

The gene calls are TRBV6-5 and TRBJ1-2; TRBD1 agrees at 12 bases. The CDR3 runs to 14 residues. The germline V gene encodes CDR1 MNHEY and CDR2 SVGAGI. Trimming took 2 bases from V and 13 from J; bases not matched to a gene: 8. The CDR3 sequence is CASSYQGQGAPRTF. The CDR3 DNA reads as TGTGCCAGCAGTTACCAGGGACAGGGGGCTCCCCGCACCTTC.

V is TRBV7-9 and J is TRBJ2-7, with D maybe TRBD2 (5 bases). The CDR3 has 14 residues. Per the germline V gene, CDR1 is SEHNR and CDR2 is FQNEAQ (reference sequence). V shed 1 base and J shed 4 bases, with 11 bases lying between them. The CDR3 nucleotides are TGTGCCAGCAGCTTAGGAGGGAGCCGGTACGAGCAGTACTTC. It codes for CASSLGGSRYEQYF.

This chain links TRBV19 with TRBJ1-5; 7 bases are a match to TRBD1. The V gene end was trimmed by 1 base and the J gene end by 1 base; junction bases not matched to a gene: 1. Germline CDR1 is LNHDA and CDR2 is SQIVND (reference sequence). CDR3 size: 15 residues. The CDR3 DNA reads TGTGCCAGTAGTATAGGCAGGGGGAGCAATCAGCCCCAGCATTTT. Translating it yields CASSIGRGSNQPQHF.

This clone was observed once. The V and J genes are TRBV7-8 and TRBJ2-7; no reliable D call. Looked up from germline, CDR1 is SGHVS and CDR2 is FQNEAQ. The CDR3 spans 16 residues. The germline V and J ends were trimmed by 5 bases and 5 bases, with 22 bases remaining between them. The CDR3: CASSGLLDLGFHEQYF. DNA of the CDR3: TGTGCCAGCAGCGGGCTTTTGGACCTAGGATTCCACGAGCAGTACTTC.

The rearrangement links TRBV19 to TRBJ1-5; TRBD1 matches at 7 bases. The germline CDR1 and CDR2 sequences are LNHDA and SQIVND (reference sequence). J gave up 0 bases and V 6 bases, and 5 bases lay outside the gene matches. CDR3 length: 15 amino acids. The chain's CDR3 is CASRPDRASNQPQHF. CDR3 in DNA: TGTGCCAGTAGACCCGACAGGGCTAGCAATCAGCCCCAGCATTTT.

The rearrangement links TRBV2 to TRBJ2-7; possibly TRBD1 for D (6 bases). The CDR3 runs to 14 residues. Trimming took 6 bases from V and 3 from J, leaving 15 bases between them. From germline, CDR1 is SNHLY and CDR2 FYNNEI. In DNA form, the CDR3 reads TGTGCCAGCAGCGCAACAGGGAAAAACTACGAGCAGTACTTC. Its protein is CASSATGKNYEQYF.

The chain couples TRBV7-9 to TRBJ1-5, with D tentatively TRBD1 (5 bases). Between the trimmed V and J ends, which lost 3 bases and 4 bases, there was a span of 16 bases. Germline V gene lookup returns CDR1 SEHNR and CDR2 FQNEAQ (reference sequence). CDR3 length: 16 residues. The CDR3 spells CASSFVGRDGNQPQHF. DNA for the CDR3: TGTGCCAGCAGCTTTGTGGGGAGGGACGGAAATCAGCCCCAGCATTTT. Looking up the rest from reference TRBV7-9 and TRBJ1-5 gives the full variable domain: DTGVSQNPRHKITKRGQNVTFRCDPISEHNRLYWYRQTLGQGPEFLTYFQNEAQLEKSRLLSDRFSAERPKGSFSTLEIQRTEQGDSAMYLCASSFVGRDGNQPQHFGDGTRLSIL.

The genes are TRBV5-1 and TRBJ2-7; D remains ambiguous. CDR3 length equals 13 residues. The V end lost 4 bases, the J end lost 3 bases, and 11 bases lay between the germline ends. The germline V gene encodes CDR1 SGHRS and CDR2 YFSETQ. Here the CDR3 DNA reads TGCGCCAGCAGCGGACGTGAAGGCTACGAGCAGTACTTC. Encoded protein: CASSGREGYEQYF.

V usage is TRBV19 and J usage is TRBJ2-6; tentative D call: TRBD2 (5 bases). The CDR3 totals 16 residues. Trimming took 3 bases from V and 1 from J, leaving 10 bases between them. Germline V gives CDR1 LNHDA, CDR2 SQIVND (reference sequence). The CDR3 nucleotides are TGTGCCAGTAGTATGGGAGTCCAGTCTGGGGCCAACGTCCTGACTTTC. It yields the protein CASSMGVQSGANVLTF.

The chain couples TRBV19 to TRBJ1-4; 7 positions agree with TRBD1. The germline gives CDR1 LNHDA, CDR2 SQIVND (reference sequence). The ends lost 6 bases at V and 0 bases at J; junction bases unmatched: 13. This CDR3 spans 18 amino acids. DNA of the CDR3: TGTGCCAGTAGCCCACAGGGGACTCATCCTGCAACTAATGAAAAACTGTTTTTT. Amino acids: CASSPQGTHPATNEKLFF.

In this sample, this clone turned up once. The CDR3 protein is CAWSVLTSYEQYF. CDR3 nucleotide sequence: TGTGCCTGGAGTGTACTGACTTCCTACGAGCAGTACTTC. This chain uses TRBV30 with TRBJ2-7; D is unclear. Germline V gives CDR1 GTSNPN, CDR2 SVGIG (reference sequence). V was pared by 0 bases and J by 1 base, with 7 bases between. The CDR3 runs to 13 residues.

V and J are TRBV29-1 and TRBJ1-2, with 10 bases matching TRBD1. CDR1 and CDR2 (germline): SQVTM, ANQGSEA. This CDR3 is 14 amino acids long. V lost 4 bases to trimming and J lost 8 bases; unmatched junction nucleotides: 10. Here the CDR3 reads CSVGGTGVSYGYTF. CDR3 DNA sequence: TGCAGCGTTGGAGGGACAGGGGTTTCGTACGGCTACACCTTC.

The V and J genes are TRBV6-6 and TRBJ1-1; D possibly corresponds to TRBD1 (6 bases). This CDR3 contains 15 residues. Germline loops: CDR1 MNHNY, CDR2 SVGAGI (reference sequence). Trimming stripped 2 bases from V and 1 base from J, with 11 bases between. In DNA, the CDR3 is TGTGCCAGCAGTTACGCGAACAGGGAGAACACTGAAGCTTTCTTT. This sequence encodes CASSYANRENTEAFF.

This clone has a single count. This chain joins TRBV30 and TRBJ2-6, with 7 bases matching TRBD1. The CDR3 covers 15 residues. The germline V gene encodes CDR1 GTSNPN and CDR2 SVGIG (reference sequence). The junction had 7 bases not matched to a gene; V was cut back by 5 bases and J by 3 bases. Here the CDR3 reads CAWVARGRGANVLTF. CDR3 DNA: TGTGCCTGGGTCGCTAGGGGGCGTGGGGCCAACGTCCTGACTTTC.

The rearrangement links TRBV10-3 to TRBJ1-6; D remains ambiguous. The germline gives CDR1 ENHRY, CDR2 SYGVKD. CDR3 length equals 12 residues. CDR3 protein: CAVRGEISPLHF. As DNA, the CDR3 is TGTGCGGTCCGGGGAGAAATTTCACCCCTCCACTTT.

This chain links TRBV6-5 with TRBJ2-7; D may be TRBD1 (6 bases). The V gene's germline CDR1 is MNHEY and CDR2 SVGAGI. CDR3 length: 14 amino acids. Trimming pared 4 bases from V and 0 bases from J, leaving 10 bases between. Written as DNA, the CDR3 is TGTGCCAGCAGTTTCTGGGACACCTCCTACGAGCAGTACTTC. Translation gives CASSFWDTSYEQYF.

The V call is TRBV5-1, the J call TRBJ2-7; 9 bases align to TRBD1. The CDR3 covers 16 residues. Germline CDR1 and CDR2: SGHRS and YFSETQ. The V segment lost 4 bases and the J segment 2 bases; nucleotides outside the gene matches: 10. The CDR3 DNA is TGCGCCAGCAGCCTGAAGGGACAGGGACCAACCTACGAGCAGTACTTC. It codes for CASSLKGQGPTYEQYF.

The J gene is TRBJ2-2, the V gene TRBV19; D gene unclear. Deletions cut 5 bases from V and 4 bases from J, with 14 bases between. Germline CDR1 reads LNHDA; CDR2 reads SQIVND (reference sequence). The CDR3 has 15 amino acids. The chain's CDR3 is CASSHRAQGTGELFF. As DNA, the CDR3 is TGTGCCAGTAGTCACCGGGCCCAAGGCACCGGGGAGCTGTTTTTT.

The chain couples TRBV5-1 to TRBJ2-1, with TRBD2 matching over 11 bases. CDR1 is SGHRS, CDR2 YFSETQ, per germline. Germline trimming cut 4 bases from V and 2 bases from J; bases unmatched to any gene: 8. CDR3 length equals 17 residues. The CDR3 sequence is CASSPGTSGGAYNEQFF. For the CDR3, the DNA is TGCGCCAGCAGCCCTGGGACTAGCGGAGGGGCCTACAATGAGCAGTTCTTC.

Here the CDR3 DNA reads TGTGCCAGCAGCTTAGCCATGGGTACCGATGGCTACACCTTC. As protein: CASSLAMGTDGYTF. J is TRBJ1-2 and V is TRBV7-8; D remains unclear. Germline CDR1 reads SGHVS; CDR2 reads FQNEAQ. The CDR3 contains 14 residues. Trimming cost V 0 bases and J 6 bases, with 11 bases left between them. The variable domain in full, with the rest retrieved from reference TRBV7-8 and TRBJ1-2, is GAGVSQSPRYKVAKRGQDVALRCDPISGHVSLFWYQQALGQGPEFLTYFQNEAQLDKSGLPSDRFFAERPEGSVSTLKIQRTQQEDSAVYLCASSLAMGTDGYTFGSGTRLTVV.

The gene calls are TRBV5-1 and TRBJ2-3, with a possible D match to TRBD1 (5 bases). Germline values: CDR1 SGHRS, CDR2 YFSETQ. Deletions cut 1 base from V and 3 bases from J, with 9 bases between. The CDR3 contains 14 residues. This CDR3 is CASSLSKGTDTQYF. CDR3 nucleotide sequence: TGCGCCAGCAGCTTGAGCAAGGGGACAGATACGCAGTATTTT.

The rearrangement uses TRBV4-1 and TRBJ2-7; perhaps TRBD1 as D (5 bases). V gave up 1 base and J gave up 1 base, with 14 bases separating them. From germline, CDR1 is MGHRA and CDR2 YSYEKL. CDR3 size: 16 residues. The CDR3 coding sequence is TGCGCCAGCAGCCAAGGCGTCGGAAAGGGGTCCTACGAGCAGTACTTC. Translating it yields CASSQGVGKGSYEQYF.

DNA for the CDR3: TGTGCCAGCAGTTACTCGCGGGCGGGAGGGTTATACGAGCAGTACTTC. It specifies CASSYSRAGGLYEQYF. This rearrangement joins TRBV6-5 to TRBJ2-7; 9 bases align to TRBD2. The CDR3 covers 16 residues. Germline assignment: CDR1 MNHEY and CDR2 SVGAGI. Trimming took 0 bases from V and 4 from J; bases not matched to a gene: 7.

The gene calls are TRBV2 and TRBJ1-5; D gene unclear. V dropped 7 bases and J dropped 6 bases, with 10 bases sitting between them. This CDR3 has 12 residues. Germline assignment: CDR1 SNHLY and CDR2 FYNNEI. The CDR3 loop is CASTEGGQPQHF. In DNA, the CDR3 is TGTGCCAGCACCGAAGGAGGTCAGCCCCAGCATTTT. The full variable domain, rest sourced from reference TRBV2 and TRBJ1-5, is EPEVTQTPSHQVTQMGQEVILRCVPISNHLYFYWYRQILGQKVEFLVSFYNNEISEKSEIFDDQFSVERPDGSNFTLKIRSTKLEDSAMYFCASTEGGQPQHFGDGTRLSIL.

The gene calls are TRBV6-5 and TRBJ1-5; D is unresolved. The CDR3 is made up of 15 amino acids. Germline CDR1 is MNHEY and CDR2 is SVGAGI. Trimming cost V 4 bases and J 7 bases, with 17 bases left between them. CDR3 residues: CASSSRAQRNQPQHF. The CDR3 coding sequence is TGTGCCAGCAGTTCCCGGGCCCAAAGGAACCAGCCCCAGCATTTT.

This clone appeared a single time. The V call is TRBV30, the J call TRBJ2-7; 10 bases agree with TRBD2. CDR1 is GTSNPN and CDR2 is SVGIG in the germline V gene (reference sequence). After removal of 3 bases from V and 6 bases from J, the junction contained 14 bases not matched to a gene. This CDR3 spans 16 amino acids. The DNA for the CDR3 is TGTGCCTGGAGGGCCGGGAGCGGGAGGGCCTCTCGCGAGCAGTACTTC. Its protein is CAWRAGSGRASREQYF.